The 27 T cell receptor beta chains presented below share a single source sample, sequenced in a study of cytomegalovirus exposure and HLA in healthy donors. A multiplex PCR was run with 60 Vbeta primers and 13 Jbeta primers. Clones were sequenced by immunoSEQ multiplex PCR, and TCRdb holds only the in-frame ones, with some missing. Of about 140,000 clones in the sample, 77% were seen once. Sequences were obtained from PBMCs. The receptors here all came from a male donor in good health and CMV-seronegative.

This clone was counted a single time. The chain employs TRBV10-3 and TRBJ1-2; TRBD1 matches 7 bases. Looked up from germline, CDR1 is ENHRY and CDR2 is SYGVKD. The V and J ends lost 7 bases and 8 bases, in that order; junction bases with no gene match: 7. The CDR3 covers 12 residues. The CDR3 DNA is TGTGCCATCACCAGAACAGGGGACGGCTACACCTTC. It is translated as CAITRTGDGYTF.

The chain joins TRBV5-4 to TRBJ1-3, with 7 nucleotides matching TRBD1. Trimming removed 3 bases from V and 2 bases from J; junction bases left unmatched: 2. Germline V gene data show CDR1 as SGHNT and CDR2 as YYREEE (reference sequence). The CDR3 is 14 residues long. Here the CDR3 reads CASSSGQAGNTIYF. Written as DNA, the CDR3 is TGTGCCAGCAGCTCTGGACAGGCTGGAAACACCATATATTTT.

The chain joins TRBV9 to TRBJ2-1, with D perhaps matching TRBD1 (6 bases). CDR1 SGDLS and CDR2 YYNGEE come from the germline V gene. This CDR3 comprises 15 residues. Trimming pared 3 bases from V and 8 bases from J, leaving 18 bases between. Here the CDR3 DNA reads TGTGCCAGCAGCGCCGAGGGGGACCCCAGAGATGAGCAGTTCTTC. This sequence encodes CASSAEGDPRDEQFF.

The chain carries TRBV18 and TRBJ1-1; 10 bases match TRBD1. V was pared by 3 bases and J by 4 bases, with 2 bases of the junction left unmatched. CDR1 is KGHSH, CDR2 LQKENI, per germline. The CDR3 is 14 residues long. CDR3 residues: CASSPGQGSTEAFF. CDR3 sequence (DNA): TGTGCCAGCTCACCGGGACAGGGGAGCACTGAAGCTTTCTTT. Full variable domain (missing parts from reference TRBV18 and TRBJ1-1): NAGVMQNPRHLVRRRGQEARLRCSPMKGHSHVYWYRQLPEEGLKFMVYLQKENIIDESGMPKERFSAEFPKEGPSILRIQQVVRGDSAAYFCASSPGQGSTEAFFGQGTRLTVV.

A single count supports this clone. The chain has TRBV25-1 and TRBJ1-2; weak D call: TRBD1 (5 bases). CDR3 size: 12 residues. V shed 7 bases and J shed 3 bases, with 9 bases lying between them. Germline V gene data show CDR1 as MGHDK and CDR2 as SYGVNS. CDR3 residues: CASIGRDYGYTF. For the CDR3, the DNA is TGTGCCAGCATAGGCAGGGACTATGGCTACACCTTC.

The CDR3 DNA reads TGTGCCAGCAGCTTAGTGACTAGCGGGGCCCACGAGCAGTACTTC. Protein sequence: CASSLVTSGAHEQYF. This chain uses TRBV11-2 with TRBJ2-7, with 11 bases matching TRBD2. This CDR3 comprises 15 residues. From germline, CDR1 is SGHAT and CDR2 FQNNGV. The V gene end was trimmed by 1 base and the J gene end by 5 bases; junction bases not matched to a gene: 4.

The chain combines TRBV19 with TRBJ2-5; a weak D match, TRBD1 (6 bases). This CDR3 has 15 residues. The ends were cut back, 7 bases at V and 0 bases at J, with 15 bases in the middle. Germline lookup yields CDR1 LNHDA and CDR2 SQIVND (reference sequence). The CDR3 DNA reads TGTGCCAGTACCATTACTACAGGGAACCAAGAGACCCAGTACTTC. This codes for CASTITTGNQETQYF.

This clone has only one observation. CDR3 sequence (DNA): TGTGCCAGCAGTCCTGGGACTAGCGGTAATGCGGGTGAGCAGTACTTC. Translating gives CASSPGTSGNAGEQYF. The V and J genes are TRBV27 and TRBJ2-7; TRBD2 matches 11 bases. Germline V gives CDR1 MNHEY, CDR2 SMNVEV (reference sequence). The CDR3 spans 16 residues. The V gene end was trimmed by 5 bases and the J gene end by 7 bases; junction bases not matched to a gene: 13.

V is TRBV7-2 and J is TRBJ1-4, with TRBD1 as a possible D gene (5 bases). The ends were cut back, 5 bases at V and 4 bases at J, with 14 bases in the middle. CDR3 size: 15 residues. CDR1 and CDR2 (germline): SGHTA, FQGNSA. The CDR3 bases are TGTGCCAGCAGCACCCAGGGTAGAGTTAATGAAAAACTGTTTTTT. Translation gives CASSTQGRVNEKLFF.

The chain carries TRBV5-1 and TRBJ1-2; 8 nucleotides line up with TRBD1. This CDR3 contains 14 residues. V lost 2 bases, J lost 3 bases, and 3 bases stayed unmatched. Germline CDR1 reads SGHRS; CDR2 reads YFSETQ. The CDR3 loop reads CASSLVGQDYGYTF. The CDR3 coding sequence is TGCGCCAGCAGCTTAGTGGGACAGGACTATGGCTACACCTTC.

This clone appeared a few times. The chain is built from TRBV6-5 and TRBJ1-1; unclear D gene. The germline V gene has CDR1 MNHEY and CDR2 SVGAGI. The CDR3 is 12 residues long. V was clipped by 6 bases and J by 10 bases, with 15 bases between them. In DNA form, the CDR3 reads TGTGCCAGCAGCCCCCAGGAGGGTGCAGCTTTCTTT. Translation: CASSPQEGAAFF.

This clone occurred a few times. This rearrangement joins TRBV2 to TRBJ1-2; TRBD1 matches at 10 bases. Germline V gene sequence: CDR1 SNHLY, CDR2 FYNNEI. CDR3 size: 13 residues. V trimming: 7 bases; J trimming: 8 bases; junction bases outside the gene matches: 7. The CDR3 DNA follows: TGTGCCAGCACCGGGACAGGGGTTATGGGCTACACCTTC. Its protein product is CASTGTGVMGYTF.

The V and J genes are TRBV25-1 and TRBJ2-5, with TRBD2 matching over 8 bases. Germline V CDR1 and CDR2: MGHDK, SYGVNS. The CDR3 totals 18 residues. The trim removed 3 bases at V and 4 bases at J, leaving 16 bases unmatched. The CDR3 DNA reads as TGTGCCAGCAGTGATAGGAGCGGGGGCAATCCGGGGGGAGAGACCCAGTACTTC. Its protein product is CASSDRSGGNPGGETQYF.

Written as DNA, the CDR3 is TGTGCCTGGAGTGTATTCAGCGCCGCTAACTATGGCTACACCTTC. Protein: CAWSVFSAANYGYTF. The chain uses TRBV30 and TRBJ1-2; D is unclear. From germline, CDR1 is GTSNPN and CDR2 SVGIG (reference sequence). This CDR3 has 15 amino acids. Trimming removed 0 bases at V and 0 bases at J, with 11 bases between. The whole variable domain, remainder taken from reference TRBV30 and TRBJ1-2, is SQTIHQWPATLVQPVGSPLSLECTVEGTSNPNLYWYRQAAGRGLQLLFYSVGIGQISSEVPQNLSASRPQDRQFILSSKKLLLSDSGFYLCAWSVFSAANYGYTFGSGTRLTVV.

In this sample, this clone turned up a few times. The chain couples TRBV7-9 to TRBJ2-3; perhaps TRBD2 as D (6 bases). There are 15 residues in the CDR3. Germline CDR1 SEHNR, CDR2 FQNEAQ (reference sequence). V dropped 3 bases and J dropped 2 bases, with 12 bases sitting between them. The CDR3 spells CASSFPGLDTDTQYF. The DNA of the CDR3 is TGTGCCAGCAGCTTCCCGGGACTCGACACAGATACGCAGTATTTT.

The J gene is TRBJ1-2, the V gene TRBV7-3; D unresolved. The CDR3 is 17 amino acids. Germline loops: CDR1 SGHTA, CDR2 FQGTGA. V was cut by 5 bases and J by 4 bases, with 23 bases left in between. CDR3 nucleotides: TGTGCCAGCAGCCCCGATGTCGAGCCGAAGGACTCCTATGGCTACACCTTC. Its protein product is CASSPDVEPKDSYGYTF.

The chain joins TRBV19 to TRBJ2-7; 7 bases line up with TRBD1. Losses at the gene ends were 1 base for V and 0 bases for J; bases not matched to a gene: 0. Germline V gene sequence: CDR1 LNHDA, CDR2 SQIVND (reference sequence). This CDR3 region has 14 residues. The chain's CDR3 is CASSIGTGSYEQYF. The DNA of the CDR3 is TGTGCCAGTAGTATAGGGACAGGCTCCTACGAGCAGTACTTC.

The gene calls are TRBV19 and TRBJ1-2; TRBD1 aligns across 8 bases. The CDR3 spans 16 residues. Looked up from germline, CDR1 is LNHDA and CDR2 is SQIVND (reference sequence). V shed 4 bases and J 1 base; nucleotides not matched to a gene: 8. In nucleotides, the CDR3 is TGTGCCAGTAGTAATCGACAGGGGAGAAGTAACTATGGCTACACCTTC. It translates to CASSNRQGRSNYGYTF.

The J gene is TRBJ2-7, the V gene TRBV14, with 8 positions matching TRBD1. The V segment lost 0 bases and the J segment 5 bases; nucleotides outside the gene matches: 9. Germline V CDR1 and CDR2: SGHDN, FVKESK. The CDR3 extends over 16 amino acids. The CDR3 DNA is TGTGCCAGCAGCCAAGACTGGGCAGGGGGCGAGGACGAGCAGTACTTC. This sequence encodes CASSQDWAGGEDEQYF.

V is TRBV19 and J is TRBJ1-2; D remains unclear. Germline assignment: CDR1 LNHDA and CDR2 SQIVND (reference sequence). V shed 6 bases and J shed 5 bases, with 4 bases lying between them. This CDR3 comprises 10 residues. DNA for the CDR3: TGTGCCAGTAGACAGTATGGCTACACCTTC. As protein: CASRQYGYTF.

This rearrangement joins TRBV11-2 to TRBJ1-6; tentatively, D is TRBD1 (5 bases). The CDR3 extends over 16 amino acids. The germline V and J ends were trimmed by 4 bases and 6 bases, with 16 bases remaining between them. CDR1 and CDR2 (germline): SGHAT, FQNNGV. CDR3 in amino acids: CASSSRPGHLNSPLHF. CDR3 nucleotide sequence: TGTGCCAGCAGCTCCCGTCCAGGGCACCTTAATTCACCCCTCCACTTT.

The rearrangement uses TRBV7-9 and TRBJ1-1; 8 bases line up with TRBD1. Losses at the gene ends were 1 base for V and 7 bases for J; bases not matched to a gene: 2. The CDR3 sequence is 13 residues long. CDR1 is SEHNR, CDR2 FQNEAQ, per germline (reference sequence). CDR3 region: CASSLGTGNEAFF. The DNA of the CDR3 is TGTGCCAGCAGCTTAGGGACAGGGAATGAAGCTTTCTTT.

The chain employs TRBV5-4 and TRBJ2-1, with D unclear. The V and J ends lost 4 bases and 7 bases respectively, with 18 bases between them. Germline V CDR1 and CDR2: SGHNT, YYREEE (reference sequence). This CDR3 contains 15 residues. The CDR3 DNA is TGTGCCAGCAGCCCAACTCTCGAGTCCACGAATGAGCAGTTCTTC. It specifies CASSPTLESTNEQFF.

The chain joins TRBV25-1 to TRBJ2-3; perhaps TRBD1 as D (5 bases). Trimming took off 4 bases at V and 2 bases at J, with 13 bases between the two ends. The CDR3 has 15 residues. Germline CDR1 MGHDK, CDR2 SYGVNS. Here the CDR3 DNA reads TGTGCCAGCAGTGGGCAGGGCCTAATCACAGATACGCAGTATTTT. Protein: CASSGQGLITDTQYF.

The chain couples TRBV5-5 to TRBJ1-3; D gene unclear. The CDR3 consists of 13 residues. Between the trimmed V and J ends, which lost 0 bases and 6 bases, there was a span of 7 bases. Looked up from germline, CDR1 is SGHKS and CDR2 is YYEKEE (reference sequence). The CDR3: CASSLGGENTIYF. DNA of the CDR3: TGTGCCAGCAGCTTGGGCGGGGAAAACACCATATATTTT. Looking up the rest from reference TRBV5-5 and TRBJ1-3 gives the full variable domain: DAGVTQSPTHLIKTRGQQVTLRCSPISGHKSVSWYQQVLGQGPQFIFQYYEKEERGRGNFPDRFSARQFPNYSSELNVNALLLGDSALYLCASSLGGENTIYFGEGSWLTVV.

The chain carries TRBV7-9 and TRBJ2-7; D gene unclear. This CDR3 region has 14 residues. Trimming cost V 5 bases and J 0 bases, with 11 bases left between them. Per germline, CDR1 SEHNR and CDR2 FQNEAQ (reference sequence). The CDR3, as DNA: TGTGCCAGCAGCCCGATGGCTAGCTCCTACGAGCAGTACTTC. Translated: CASSPMASSYEQYF.

The chain links TRBV7-2 to TRBJ2-7; maybe TRBD2 (7 bases). V lost 5 bases to trimming and J lost 9 bases, with 23 bases between them. The CDR3 extends over 15 amino acids. Per the germline V gene, CDR1 is SGHTA and CDR2 is FQGNSA. CDR3 nucleotides: TGTGCCAGCAGCGACCAGGGGAGGGGATTAGCGGGGCAGTACTTC. It codes for CASSDQGRGLAGQYF.